This T cell receptor beta chain was documented in a study of control samples from healthy donors and cancer patients. This clone was picked up a small number of times. Germline CDR1 is LNHDA and CDR2 is SQIVND (reference sequence). The CDR3 has 12 residues. V was trimmed by 9 bases and J by 11 bases, leaving 19 bases between them. Libraries were prepared by immunoSEQ multiplex PCR; TCRdb keeps only in-frame clonotypes and omits some of them. The table includes 150,000 to 200,000 clones, 92% detected once. Sequenced input: blood. The TCR sequence derives from a woman aged 25 to 39 in good health. This chain connects TRBV19 to TRBJ1-1; the D gene is possibly TRBD1 (6 bases). For the CDR3, the DNA is TGTGCCAGCTCTAGGGGGTCAGGGAAGGCTTTCTTT. Its translation: CASSRGSGKAFF.